This T cell receptor (beta chain) came from a study of blood T cells in healthy people across ages. Study findings and constraints: Expanded clonotype shifts may have been confounded, as the donors had an unknown CMV status. Observed TCR beta diversity per million T cells went down as age went up. This fall followed a roughly linear course with age.

There are a few counts of this clonotype. Its antigen is unknown. Isolation per sample recovered at least 7 million PBMCs. A sample-barcoded 5' primer and a J-beta primer mix were used in a second PCR of roughly 7 to 12 cycles. The template-switch adaptor, which had 12 random nucleotides, put a tag on each cDNA molecule. TCRdb fed the 5' RACE reads into MiXCR, producing one record per CDR3 protein. The sample lists about 640,000 distinct CDR3 sequences; roughly 50% were seen once. CDR1 and CDR2 (germline): DFQATT, SNEGSKA (reference sequence). V was cut by 5 bases and J by 7 bases, with 15 bases left in between. CDR3 length equals 13 residues.

The sequencing input was blood. The sequence derives from a man in his 60s in good health. J is TRBJ2-1 and V is TRBV20-1; weak D call: TRBD2 (6 bases). CDR3 loop: CSARTPTRNEQFF. Written as DNA, the CDR3 is TGCAGTGCTCGAACCCCGACTAGAAATGAGCAGTTCTTC.